This T cell receptor (beta chain) is drawn from a study of blood T cell repertoires in COVID-19. Study-wide background: PBMCs, B-cell-depleted T cells, or T cells were the source of the cDNA or gDNA that made up the material.

In the 2 weeks before study entry, exposed participants met a COVID-19 case, which was PCR-confirmed or clinician-diagnosed. In the authors' workflow: Reference gene primers were amplified, and this amplification served to estimate nucleated cell counts. TCRdb keeps only in-frame clones here, not all; method: immunoSEQ multiplex PCR. The DNA gave D and trimming, while V, J and clone size come from that table. The sample includes some 180,000 clones, roughly 89% seen only once; the top ten take less than 3.5%. CDR3 size: 15 residues. The germline V gene has CDR1 MNHNY and CDR2 SVGAGI (reference sequence). Trimming cost V 7 bases and J 0 bases, with 13 bases left between them.

The specimen sequenced was PBMCs or T cells enriched from blood (not recorded which). The chain combines TRBV6-6 with TRBJ2-1; D uncertain. The clonotype was recovered from a woman in her 30s who had been exposed to COVID-19. The CDR3 reads CASTLTVSSYNEQFF. CDR3 coding DNA: TGTGCCAGCACCCTGACTGTTAGCTCCTACAATGAGCAGTTCTTC.